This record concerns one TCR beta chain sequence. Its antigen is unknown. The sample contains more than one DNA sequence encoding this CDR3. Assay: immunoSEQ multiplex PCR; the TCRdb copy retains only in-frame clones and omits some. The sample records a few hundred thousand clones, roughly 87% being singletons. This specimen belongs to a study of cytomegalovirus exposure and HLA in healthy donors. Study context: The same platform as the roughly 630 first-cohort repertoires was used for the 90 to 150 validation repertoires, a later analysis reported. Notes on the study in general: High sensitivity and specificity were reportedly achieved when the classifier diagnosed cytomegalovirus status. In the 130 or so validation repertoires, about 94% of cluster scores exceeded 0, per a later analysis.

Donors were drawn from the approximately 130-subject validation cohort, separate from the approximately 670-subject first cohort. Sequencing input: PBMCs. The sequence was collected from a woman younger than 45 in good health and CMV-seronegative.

DNA of the CDR3: TGTGCCAGCTCCTTAGGGTACGAGCAGTACTTC. As protein: CASSLGYEQYF. J is TRBJ2-7 and V is TRBV27; D not certain. This CDR3 region has 11 residues. Trimming removed 8 bases from V and 4 bases from J, with 9 bases in between. The germline V gene has CDR1 MNHEY and CDR2 SMNVEV (reference sequence).